This T cell receptor (beta chain) was documented in a study of blood T cell repertoires in COVID-19. Overall study context: Whether acute or convalescent, the COVID-19 samples came from the United States, Italy and Spain.

Original handling: From reference gene primer amplification, estimates of nucleated cell counts were derived. Generated by immunoSEQ multiplex PCR, the TCRdb table keeps only in-frame clones and is missing some. The DNA gave D and trimming, while V, J and clone size come from that table. The data hold 70,000 to 90,000 clones, with less than 90% observed a single time. CDR1 and CDR2 from the germline V gene are SGHNT and YYREEE (reference sequence). The CDR3 loop spans 15 amino acids. V gave up 3 bases and J gave up 0 bases, with 11 bases separating them. This chain uses TRBV5-4 with TRBJ2-3; no firm D call. The receptor was derived from a human donor in a cohort sampled during active COVID-19. Source material: peripheral blood. This CDR3 reads CASSSKTGSTDTQYF. The CDR3 region has the DNA TGTGCCAGCAGCTCCAAGACCGGGAGCACAGATACGCAGTATTTT.